Shown below are 27 T cell receptor beta chains from a single sample sequenced in a study of OX40 agonist ivuxolimab in advanced cancers. The method was immunoSEQ multiplex PCR; TCRdb's version includes in-frame clones alone and lacks a portion of them. The sample contains about 69,000 clones, more than 75% of which appear only once. Sequences were derived from CD4+ or CD8+ T cells sorted from blood, sampled in a trial of the OX40 agonist ivuxolimab. The receptor set was obtained from an adult with an advanced solid tumor such as melanoma, head and neck, liver or kidney cancer.

The rearrangement uses TRBV7-2 and TRBJ1-2, with D uncertain. The CDR3 extends over 18 amino acids. Trimming took 5 bases from V and 0 from J, leaving 22 bases between them. CDR1 is SGHTA and CDR2 is FQGNSA in the germline V gene. The CDR3 sequence is CASSQDPYEITANYGYTF. CDR3 coding DNA: TGTGCCAGCAGCCAGGATCCCTACGAGATAACGGCTAACTATGGCTACACCTTC.

A few counts support this clone. The genes are TRBV7-9 and TRBJ2-5, with D maybe TRBD2 (5 bases). Trimming cost V 5 bases and J 2 bases, with 9 bases left between them. This CDR3 region has 13 residues. CDR1 is SEHNR and CDR2 is FQNEAQ in the germline V gene (reference sequence). CDR3 bases: TGTGCCAGCAGCCACGGACTTCAAGAGACCCAGTACTTC. Encoded protein: CASSHGLQETQYF.

This clone was observed a single time. This rearrangement joins TRBV5-1 to TRBJ2-7, with TRBD1 identical over 7 bases. Germline V gene sequence: CDR1 SGHRS, CDR2 YFSETQ. CDR3 length: 13 residues. Trimming took 3 bases from V and 6 from J; bases not matched to a gene: 6. In DNA form, the CDR3 reads TGCGCCAGCAGCTCCGCGGCAGGGGGCGAGCAGTACTTC. It is translated as CASSSAAGGEQYF.

The gene calls are TRBV7-3 and TRBJ2-3, with a possible D match to TRBD1 (6 bases). From germline, CDR1 is SGHTA and CDR2 FQGTGA. CDR3 length: 14 residues. V lost 2 bases, J lost 1 base, and 7 bases lay in between. In DNA, the CDR3 is TGTGCCAGCAGCTTATCAGGGGGCACAGATACGCAGTATTTT. Its protein product is CASSLSGGTDTQYF.

The chain has TRBV5-4 and TRBJ1-1; D is unclear. The CDR3 loop spans 14 amino acids. Looked up from germline, CDR1 is SGHNT and CDR2 is YYREEE (reference sequence). Trimming stripped 1 base from V and 1 base from J, with 8 bases between. The CDR3 spells CASSLYSQNTEAFF. In nucleotides, the CDR3 is TGTGCCAGCAGCTTGTACAGCCAGAACACTGAAGCTTTCTTT.

The chain uses TRBV28 and TRBJ2-5; D is possibly TRBD1 (5 bases). The germline V gene has CDR1 MDHEN and CDR2 SYDVKM. The CDR3 is made up of 12 amino acids. Trimming cost V 6 bases and J 4 bases, with 9 bases left between them. CDR3 region: CASRHRRETQYF. The CDR3 DNA follows: TGTGCCAGCAGACACAGGCGAGAGACCCAGTACTTC.

The genes are TRBV7-2 and TRBJ1-2; D not resolved. The CDR3 loop spans 11 amino acids. Germline V gives CDR1 SGHTA, CDR2 FQGNSA. V was shortened by 5 bases and J by 4 bases, with 5 bases between the two germline ends. The CDR3 nucleotides read TGTGCCAGCAGCGCCGTCTATGGCTACACCTTC. Protein product: CASSAVYGYTF.

A remark on this clone: Other nucleotide sequences in the sample specify the same CDR3. The rearrangement links TRBV11-2 to TRBJ2-2; possibly TRBD2 for D (5 bases). The length of the CDR3 is 13 residues. Germline V CDR1 and CDR2: SGHAT, FQNNGV. V lost 1 base and J lost 5, with 5 bases in between. CDR3 DNA sequence: TGTGCCAGCAGCTTAGCGGGGACCGGGGAGCTGTTTTTT. Encoded protein: CASSLAGTGELFF.

This sequence joins TRBV29-1 and TRBJ1-2; TRBD1 might be the D (6 bases). V was pared by 7 bases and J by 3 bases, with 12 bases between. This CDR3 spans 12 amino acids. Germline assignment: CDR1 SQVTM and CDR2 ANQGSEA. The CDR3 loop is CSAVGHHYGYTF. The CDR3 DNA sequence: TGCAGCGCCGTGGGACACCACTATGGCTACACCTTC.

This rearrangement joins TRBV19 to TRBJ2-1; D gene uncertain. Germline loops: CDR1 LNHDA, CDR2 SQIVND (reference sequence). The CDR3 totals 11 residues. Trimming removed 6 bases from V and 4 bases from J, with 4 bases in between. CDR3 region: CASRGYNEQFF. For the CDR3, the DNA is TGTGCCAGTAGAGGGTACAATGAGCAGTTCTTC.

This clone was counted only a few times. This sample also contains other DNA sequences that code for the same CDR3. This chain links TRBV5-1 with TRBJ2-1; D is uncertain. The CDR3 is made up of 11 amino acids. Trimming removed 2 bases at V and 6 bases at J, with 3 bases between. Looked up from germline, CDR1 is SGHRS and CDR2 is YFSETQ. CDR3 in amino acids: CASSFSNEQFF. CDR3 bases: TGCGCCAGCAGCTTTAGCAATGAGCAGTTCTTC. Full variable domain (outside the CDR3, taken from reference TRBV5-1 and TRBJ2-1): KAGVTQTPRYLIKTRGQQVTLSCSPISGHRSVSWYQQTPGQGLQFLFEYFSETQRNKGNFPGRFSGRQFSNSRSEMNVSTLELGDSALYLCASSFSNEQFFGPGTRLTVL.

The chain combines TRBV4-2 with TRBJ1-2; D call uncertain. The CDR3 totals 17 residues. Germline V gene lookup returns CDR1 LGHNA and CDR2 YNFKEQ. Trimming shortened V by 2 bases and J by 4 bases, and 20 bases separated the two germline ends. The CDR3 DNA is TGTGCCAGCAGCCAAATCCGTGCCCAGAGGGCTGGCTATGGCTACACCTTC. Encoded protein: CASSQIRAQRAGYGYTF.

The genes are TRBV28 and TRBJ1-2; 7 bases fit TRBD1. Germline trimming cut 5 bases from V and 5 bases from J; bases unmatched to any gene: 2. There are 12 residues in the CDR3. Germline CDR1 reads MDHEN; CDR2 reads SYDVKM. Here the CDR3 DNA reads TGTGCCAGCAGTCGACAGGGATATGGCTACACCTTC. Translating gives CASSRQGYGYTF.

This clone occurred once. This chain connects TRBV28 to TRBJ2-7; 7 nucleotides line up with TRBD1. The CDR3 runs to 12 residues. V shed 6 bases and J 4 bases; nucleotides not matched to a gene: 3. CDR1 and CDR2 from the germline V gene are MDHEN and SYDVKM. The CDR3 here is CASRDRKYEQYF. CDR3 sequence (DNA): TGTGCCAGCAGGGACAGGAAATACGAGCAGTACTTC.

The rearrangement links TRBV4-3 to TRBJ2-3; 8 bases fit TRBD2. The J segment lost 0 bases and the V segment lost 0 bases, leaving 5 bases of the junction unmatched. CDR1 and CDR2 (germline): LGHNA, YSLEER. The CDR3 extends over 17 amino acids. In DNA, the CDR3 is TGCGCCAGCAGCCAAGATCGGGCTAGCGGGAGCACAGATACGCAGTATTTT. This gives the protein CASSQDRASGSTDTQYF.

This chain connects TRBV11-3 to TRBJ2-3, with D perhaps matching TRBD2 (6 bases). Per germline, CDR1 SGHNT and CDR2 YENEEA. The CDR3 consists of 15 residues. The V end lost 0 bases, the J end lost 0 bases, and 7 bases lay between the germline ends. The CDR3 sequence: CASSLDGSSTDTQYF. For the CDR3, the DNA is TGTGCCAGCAGCTTAGACGGGAGTAGCACAGATACGCAGTATTTT.

The rearrangement joins TRBV27 to TRBJ2-1; perhaps D is TRBD1 or TRBD2 (6 bases each). CDR3 length: 15 residues. V lost 3 bases to trimming and J lost 6 bases, with 15 bases between them. Germline V gene data show CDR1 as MNHEY and CDR2 as SMNVEV (reference sequence). This chain's CDR3 is CASSFPRGHRNEQFF. In DNA, the CDR3 is TGTGCCAGCAGTTTTCCCCGGGGGCATCGCAATGAGCAGTTCTTC.

This sequence joins TRBV7-9 and TRBJ1-2; D not resolved. V lost 6 bases and J lost 7, with 21 bases in between. This CDR3 is 15 amino acids long. The germline V gene has CDR1 SEHNR and CDR2 FQNEAQ (reference sequence). The CDR3 spells CASRGSSSEVFGYTF. The CDR3 DNA reads TGTGCCAGCAGGGGATCTTCCTCGGAGGTATTTGGCTACACCTTC.

This chain connects TRBV5-6 to TRBJ2-2; 10 nucleotides line up with TRBD2. The V segment lost 6 bases and the J segment 3 bases; nucleotides outside the gene matches: 5. CDR3 length: 15 residues. From germline, CDR1 is SGHDT and CDR2 YYEEEE. CDR3: CASTLGLADTGELFF. The CDR3 nucleotides are TGTGCCAGCACCTTAGGACTAGCGGACACCGGGGAGCTGTTTTTT.

The V call is TRBV7-2, the J call TRBJ2-7, with 7 nucleotides matching TRBD1. The J segment lost 3 bases and the V segment lost 2 bases, leaving 4 bases of the junction unmatched. The germline V gene encodes CDR1 SGHTA and CDR2 FQGNSA. The CDR3 has 14 residues. As DNA, the CDR3 is TGTGCCAGCAGCTTAAGTACAGGGGACTACGAGCAGTACTTC. Translation gives CASSLSTGDYEQYF. Using reference TRBV7-2 and TRBJ2-7 for the parts outside the CDR3, the full variable domain is GAGVSQSPSNKVTEKGKDVELRCDPISGHTALYWYRQSLGQGLEFLIYFQGNSAPDKSGLPSDRFSAERTGGSVSTLTIQRTQQEDSAVYLCASSLSTGDYEQYFGPGTRLTVT.

The chain joins TRBV18 to TRBJ1-2, with D perhaps TRBD1 (6 bases). CDR1 and CDR2 from the germline V gene are KGHSH and LQKENI. The CDR3 extends over 15 amino acids. The V and J ends lost 2 bases and 6 bases respectively, with 16 bases between them. The CDR3 sequence is CASSPGTRGYDGYTF. The CDR3 DNA reads TGTGCCAGCTCACCAGGGACAAGGGGATATGATGGCTACACCTTC.

V usage is TRBV11-3 and J usage is TRBJ2-3; D unclear. The CDR3 totals 13 residues. Trimming took off 2 bases at V and 1 base at J, with 4 bases between the two ends. Looked up from germline, CDR1 is SGHNT and CDR2 is YENEEA. The CDR3 loop reads CASSLPGTDTQYF. The CDR3 DNA sequence: TGTGCCAGCAGCTTACCTGGCACAGATACGCAGTATTTT.

The chain recombines TRBV19 with TRBJ1-5; the match to TRBD1 covers 8 bases. Trimming removed 7 bases from V and 5 bases from J; junction bases left unmatched: 4. This CDR3 is built from 13 residues. From germline, CDR1 is LNHDA and CDR2 SQIVND (reference sequence). The CDR3 sequence: CASTLDRDQPQHF. The CDR3 nucleotides are TGTGCCAGTACCTTGGACAGGGATCAGCCCCAGCATTTT.

The chain carries TRBV4-2 and TRBJ2-3, with D tentatively TRBD2 (6 bases). The germline V and J ends were trimmed by 4 bases and 0 bases, with 14 bases remaining between them. The CDR3 sequence is 16 residues long. Per the germline V gene, CDR1 is LGHNA and CDR2 is YNFKEQ. The CDR3 sequence is CASSLRDSTSTDTQYF. The CDR3 DNA sequence: TGTGCCAGCAGCCTACGGGACTCTACTAGCACAGATACGCAGTATTTT.

V gene TRBV7-2 combines with J gene TRBJ1-3; D is unresolved. From germline, CDR1 is SGHTA and CDR2 FQGNSA. The CDR3 spans 13 residues. With 9 bases removed from V and 0 bases from J, the gap between germline ends came to 9 bases. The chain's CDR3 is CASRLSSGNTIYF. The CDR3, as DNA: TGTGCCAGTCGATTGAGCTCTGGAAACACCATATATTTT.

The chain recombines TRBV5-1 with TRBJ2-3, with 11 bases matching TRBD1. The germline CDR1 and CDR2 sequences are SGHRS and YFSETQ. There are 14 residues in the CDR3. The ends lost 4 bases at V and 6 bases at J; junction bases unmatched: 4. Here the CDR3 DNA reads TGCGCCAGCAGCCTGGGACAGGGGGACGATACGCAGTATTTT. Protein: CASSLGQGDDTQYF.

V gene TRBV4-1 combines with J gene TRBJ2-7, with 11 bases fitting TRBD1. Unmatched junction bases numbered 6, after V lost 2 bases and J lost 6 bases. This CDR3 has 15 amino acids. Per germline, CDR1 MGHRA and CDR2 YSYEKL. The CDR3 DNA reads TGCGCCAGCAGCCAAAGGACAGGGGGCAAGGGCGAGCAGTACTTC. This encodes CASSQRTGGKGEQYF.